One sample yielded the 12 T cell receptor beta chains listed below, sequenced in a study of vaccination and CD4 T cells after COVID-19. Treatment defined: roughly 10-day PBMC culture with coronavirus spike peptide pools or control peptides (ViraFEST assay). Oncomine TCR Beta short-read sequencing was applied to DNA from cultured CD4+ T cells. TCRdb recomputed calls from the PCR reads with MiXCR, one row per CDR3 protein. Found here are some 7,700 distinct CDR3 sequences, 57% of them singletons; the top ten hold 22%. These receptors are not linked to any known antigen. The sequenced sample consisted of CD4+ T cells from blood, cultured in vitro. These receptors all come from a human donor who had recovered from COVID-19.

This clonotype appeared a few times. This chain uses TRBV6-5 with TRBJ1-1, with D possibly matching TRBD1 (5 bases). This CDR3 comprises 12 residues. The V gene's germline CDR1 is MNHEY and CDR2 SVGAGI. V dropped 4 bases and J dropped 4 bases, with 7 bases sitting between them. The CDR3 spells CASSSGLTEAFF. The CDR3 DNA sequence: TGTGCCAGCAGTTCGGGACTCACTGAAGCTTTCTTT.

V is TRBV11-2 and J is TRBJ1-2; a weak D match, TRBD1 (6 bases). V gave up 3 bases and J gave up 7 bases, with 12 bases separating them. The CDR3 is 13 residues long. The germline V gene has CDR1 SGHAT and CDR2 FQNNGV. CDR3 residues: CASSFPEGGGYTF. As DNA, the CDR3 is TGTGCCAGCAGCTTCCCCGAGGGGGGTGGCTACACCTTC.

In DNA form, the CDR3 reads TGTGCCAGCAGCTCAGCGAAGAGGGATAGCACAGATACGCAGTATTTT. The encoded protein is CASSSAKRDSTDTQYF. The chain combines TRBV7-2 with TRBJ2-3; a possible D gene is TRBD2 (5 bases). Germline CDR1 reads SGHTA; CDR2 reads FQGNSA. This CDR3 spans 16 amino acids. V lost 4 bases to trimming and J lost 0 bases, with 14 bases between them.

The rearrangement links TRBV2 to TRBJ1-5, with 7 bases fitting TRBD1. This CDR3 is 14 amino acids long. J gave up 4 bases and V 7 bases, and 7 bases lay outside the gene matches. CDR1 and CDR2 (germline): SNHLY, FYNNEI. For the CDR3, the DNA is TGTGCCAGCATCCCGACCAGGGGGAATCAGCCCCAGCATTTT. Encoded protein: CASIPTRGNQPQHF. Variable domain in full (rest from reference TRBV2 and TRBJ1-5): EPEVTQTPSHQVTQMGQEVILRCVPISNHLYFYWYRQILGQKVEFLVSFYNNEISEKSEIFDDQFSVERPDGSNFTLKIRSTKLEDSAMYFCASIPTRGNQPQHFGDGTRLSIL.

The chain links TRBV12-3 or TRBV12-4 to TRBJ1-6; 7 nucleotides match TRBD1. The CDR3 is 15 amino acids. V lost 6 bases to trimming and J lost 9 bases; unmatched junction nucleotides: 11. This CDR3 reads CASSLTGTAGSPLHF. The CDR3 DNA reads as TGTGCCAGCAGCTTAACCGGGACAGCCGGTTCACCCCTCCACTTT.

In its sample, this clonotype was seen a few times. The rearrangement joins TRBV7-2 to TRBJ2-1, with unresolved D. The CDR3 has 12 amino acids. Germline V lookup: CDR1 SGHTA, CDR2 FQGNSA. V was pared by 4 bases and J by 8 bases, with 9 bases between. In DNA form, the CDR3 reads TGTGCCAGCAGCTCCAAAGTGCATGAGCAGTTCTTC. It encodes CASSSKVHEQFF.

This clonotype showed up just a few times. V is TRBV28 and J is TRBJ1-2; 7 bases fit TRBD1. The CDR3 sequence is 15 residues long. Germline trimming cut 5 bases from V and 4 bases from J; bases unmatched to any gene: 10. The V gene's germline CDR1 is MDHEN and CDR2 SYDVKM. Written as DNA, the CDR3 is TGTGCCAGCAGTCCGTCTTCACAGGGGAGCTATGGCTACACCTTC. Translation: CASSPSSQGSYGYTF.

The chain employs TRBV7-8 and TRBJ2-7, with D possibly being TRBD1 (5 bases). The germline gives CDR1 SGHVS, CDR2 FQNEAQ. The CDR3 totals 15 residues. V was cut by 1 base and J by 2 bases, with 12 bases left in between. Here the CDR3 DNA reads TGTGCCAGCAGCTTAGGAGACTTGGGGCCCTACGAGCAGTACTTC. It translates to CASSLGDLGPYEQYF.

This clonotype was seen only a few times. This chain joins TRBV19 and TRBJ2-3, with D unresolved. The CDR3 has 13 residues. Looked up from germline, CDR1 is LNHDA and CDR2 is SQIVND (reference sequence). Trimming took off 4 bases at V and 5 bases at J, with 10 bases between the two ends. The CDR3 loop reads CASSTFRGDTQYF. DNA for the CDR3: TGTGCCAGTAGTACCTTTCGAGGAGATACGCAGTATTTT.

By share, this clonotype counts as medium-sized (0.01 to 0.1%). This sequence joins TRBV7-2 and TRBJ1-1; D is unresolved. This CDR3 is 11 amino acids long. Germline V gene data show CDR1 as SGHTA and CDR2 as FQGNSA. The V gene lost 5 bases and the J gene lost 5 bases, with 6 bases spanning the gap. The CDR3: CASSPRTEAFF. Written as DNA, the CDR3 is TGTGCCAGCAGCCCCCGGACTGAAGCTTTCTTT.

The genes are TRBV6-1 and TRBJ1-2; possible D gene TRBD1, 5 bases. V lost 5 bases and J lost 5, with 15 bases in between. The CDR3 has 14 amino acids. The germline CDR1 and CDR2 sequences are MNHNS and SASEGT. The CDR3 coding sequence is TGTGCCAGCAGTATACTAAGGGGAGGGTATGGCTACACCTTC. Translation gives CASSILRGGYGYTF.

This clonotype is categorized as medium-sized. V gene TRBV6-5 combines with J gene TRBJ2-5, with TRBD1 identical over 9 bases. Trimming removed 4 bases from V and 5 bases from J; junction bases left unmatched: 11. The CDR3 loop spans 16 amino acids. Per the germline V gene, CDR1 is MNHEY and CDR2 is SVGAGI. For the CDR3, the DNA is TGTGCCAGCAGTTCGGGACAGGGCCTCCCGCGCGAGACCCAGTACTTC. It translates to CASSSGQGLPRETQYF.